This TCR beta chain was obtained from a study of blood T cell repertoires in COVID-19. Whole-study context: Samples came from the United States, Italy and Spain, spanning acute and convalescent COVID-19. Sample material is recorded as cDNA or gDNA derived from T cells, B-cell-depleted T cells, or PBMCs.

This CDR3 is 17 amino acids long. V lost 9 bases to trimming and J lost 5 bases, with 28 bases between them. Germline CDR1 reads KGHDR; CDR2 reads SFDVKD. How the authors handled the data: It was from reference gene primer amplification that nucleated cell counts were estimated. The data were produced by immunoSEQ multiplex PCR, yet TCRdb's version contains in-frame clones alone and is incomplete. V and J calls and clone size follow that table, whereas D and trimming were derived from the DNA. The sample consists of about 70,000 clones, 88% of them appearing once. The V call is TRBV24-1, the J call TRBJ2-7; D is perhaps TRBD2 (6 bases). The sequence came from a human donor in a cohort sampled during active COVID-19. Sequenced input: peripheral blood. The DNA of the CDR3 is TGTGCCACCCGCACCGGGACCAGGAGGGGAATGAGGAACGAGCAGTACGTC. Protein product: CATRTGTRRGMRNEQYV.